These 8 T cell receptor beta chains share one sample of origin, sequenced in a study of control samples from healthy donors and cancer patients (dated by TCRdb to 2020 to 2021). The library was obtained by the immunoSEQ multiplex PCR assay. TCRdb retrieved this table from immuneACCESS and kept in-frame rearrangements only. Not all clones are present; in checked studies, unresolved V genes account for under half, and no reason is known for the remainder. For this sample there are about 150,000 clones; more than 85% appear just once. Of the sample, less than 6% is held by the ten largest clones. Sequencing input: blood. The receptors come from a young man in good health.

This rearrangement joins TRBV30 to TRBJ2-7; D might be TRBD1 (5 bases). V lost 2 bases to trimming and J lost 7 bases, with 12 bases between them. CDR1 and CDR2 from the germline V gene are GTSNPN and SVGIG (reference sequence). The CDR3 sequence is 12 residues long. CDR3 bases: TGTGCCTGGAGTCAGGGATCCAGGGAGCAGTACTTC. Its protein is CAWSQGSREQYF.

CDR3 nucleotide sequence: TGTGCCAGCAGCCAAGAAGCTTGGCAGGGAAGGGGTGAGCAGTTCTTC. Translated: CASSQEAWQGRGEQFF. V gene TRBV4-2 combines with J gene TRBJ2-1; possibly TRBD1 for D (5 bases). Germline CDR1 LGHNA, CDR2 YNFKEQ. V lost 0 bases to trimming and J lost 9 bases, with 18 bases between them. The CDR3 sequence is 16 residues long.

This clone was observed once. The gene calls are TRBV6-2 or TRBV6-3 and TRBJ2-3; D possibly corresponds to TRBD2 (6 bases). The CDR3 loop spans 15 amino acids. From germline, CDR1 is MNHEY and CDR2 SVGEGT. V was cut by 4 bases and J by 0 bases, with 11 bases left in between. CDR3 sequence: CASSSLAASTDTQYF. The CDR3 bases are TGTGCCAGCAGTTCATTAGCGGCTAGCACAGATACGCAGTATTTT.

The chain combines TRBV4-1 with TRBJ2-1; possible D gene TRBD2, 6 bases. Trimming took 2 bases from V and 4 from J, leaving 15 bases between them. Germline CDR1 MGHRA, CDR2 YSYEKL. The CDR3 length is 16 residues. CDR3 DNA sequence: TGCGCCAGCAGCCAACGAATTAGCGGCTCATACAATGAGCAGTTCTTC. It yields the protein CASSQRISGSYNEQFF.

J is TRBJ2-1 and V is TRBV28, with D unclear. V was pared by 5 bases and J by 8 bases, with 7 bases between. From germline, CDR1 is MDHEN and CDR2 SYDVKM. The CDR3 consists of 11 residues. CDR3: CASSKSDEQFF. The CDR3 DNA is TGTGCCAGCAGTAAGTCGGATGAGCAGTTCTTC.

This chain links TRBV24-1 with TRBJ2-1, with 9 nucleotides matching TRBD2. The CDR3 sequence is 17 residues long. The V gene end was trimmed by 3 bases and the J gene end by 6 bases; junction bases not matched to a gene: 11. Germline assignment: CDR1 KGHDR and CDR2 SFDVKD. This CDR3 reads CATSDPPTSGPVNEQFF. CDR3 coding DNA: TGTGCCACCAGTGATCCCCCGACTAGCGGCCCTGTCAATGAGCAGTTCTTC.

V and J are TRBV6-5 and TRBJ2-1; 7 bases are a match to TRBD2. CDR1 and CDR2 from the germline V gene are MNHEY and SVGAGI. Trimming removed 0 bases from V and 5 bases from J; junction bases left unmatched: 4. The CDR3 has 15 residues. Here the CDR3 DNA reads TGTGCCAGCAGTTACTCGATAGCGGGTGACAATGAGCAGTTCTTC. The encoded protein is CASSYSIAGDNEQFF.

The CDR3 reads CASSLTDINYGYTF. The CDR3 DNA follows: TGTGCCAGCAGCCTAACGGACATAAACTATGGCTACACCTTC. V is TRBV6-5 and J is TRBJ1-2; D perhaps matches TRBD1 (5 bases). Trimming left V 6 bases short and J 2 bases short, with 13 bases between. The CDR3 spans 14 residues. Germline CDR1 and CDR2: MNHEY and SVGAGI.